This TCR beta chain was sequenced during a study of blood T cell repertoires in COVID-19. Germline-derived CDR1 and CDR2 are LGHDT and YNNKEL (reference sequence). V dropped 4 bases and J dropped 4; count of bases not matched to a gene: 4. This CDR3 comprises 15 residues. The data were produced by immunoSEQ multiplex PCR, yet TCRdb's version contains in-frame clones alone and is incomplete. The data show tens of thousands of clones, almost 90% seen once. This sequence was found in a woman between 50 and 59 years old with active or convalescent COVID-19. The sequencing sample was made of peripheral blood. The genes are TRBV3-1 (or the pseudogene TRBV3-2) and TRBJ2-5, with 12 bases aligning to TRBD1. The DNA for the CDR3 is TGTGCCAGCAGCCTGGGACAGGGGGCGGCAGAGACCCAGTACTTC. It is translated as CASSLGQGAAETQYF.